Sequencing of this TCR beta chain was carried out in a study of OX40 agonist ivuxolimab in advanced cancers. About the research overall: The study treated patients with ivuxolimab, an agonistic anti-OX40 (CD134) antibody. Overall study results and limits: On average, CD8+ T cells had more expanded clones than CD4+. Patients with a partial response at 0.1-3.0 mg/kg had among the lowest clonal expansion. It was not determined which antigens were specifically recognized by the peripheral T cells that had undergone clonal expansion.

A word on this clone: Its antigen is still unknown.

The CDR3 length is 15 residues. V lost 2 bases to trimming and J lost 4 bases, with 14 bases between them. CDR1 MNHEY and CDR2 SVGAGI come from the germline V gene. Assay used: immunoSEQ multiplex PCR; TCRdb lists only in-frame clones, some missing. Here the sample spans approximately 160,000 clones, 94% being singletons. Sequencing was performed on CD4+ or CD8+ T cells sorted from blood, taken in a trial of the OX40 agonist ivuxolimab. The TCR originated in an adult with an advanced solid tumor such as melanoma, head and neck, liver or kidney cancer. The J gene is TRBJ1-1, the V gene TRBV6-5; a weak D match, TRBD1 (5 bases). Here the CDR3 DNA reads TGTGCCAGCAGTTACCCCGGGGCGGGGGGCACTGAAGCTTTCTTT. Protein: CASSYPGAGGTEAFF.